This T cell receptor (beta chain) was captured in a study of blood T cell repertoires in COVID-19. Study-level background: COVID-19 samples, acute and convalescent, were from the United States, Italy and Spain. Sources were T cells, B-cell-depleted T cells, or PBMCs; the material itself was cDNA or gDNA.

CDR3 size: 14 residues. CDR1 and CDR2 (germline): MGHRA, YSYEKL. J lost 1 base, V lost 2 bases, and 2 bases had no gene match. Under the authors' procedure: How many nucleated cells were present was estimated from reference gene primer amplification. The assay was immunoSEQ multiplex PCR, and TCRdb's table has in-frame clones only and misses some. That table gives V, J and clone size, and the DNA gave D and trimming. The table includes about 120,000 clones, over 70% detected once. The sequenced sample consisted of peripheral blood. The sequence was obtained from a woman between 70 and 85 years old with acute or convalescent COVID-19. The V call is TRBV4-1, the J call TRBJ2-7; 7 bases map to TRBD1. CDR3: CASSQMGQSYEQYF. The CDR3, as DNA: TGCGCCAGCAGCCAAATGGGACAGTCCTACGAGCAGTACTTC.